This TCR beta chain was obtained from a study of T-cell reconstitution after alpha-beta-depleted transplantation in children. Many counts were recorded for this clonotype. As it was prepared, the TCRbeta library received unique molecular identifiers. TCRdb independently ran MiXCR on the PCR reads; one entry per CDR3 protein. Here the sample spans 490,000 or so distinct CDR3 sequences, under 15% being singletons. The sequenced sample was PBMCs from the stem cell graft donor, obtained from the stem cell graft. The receptor comes from a human donor who donated a stem cell graft to a child with combined immunodeficiency.

The CDR3 reads CAIQSQGAGANVLTF. CDR3 in DNA: TGTGCCATTCAGAGTCAGGGGGCTGGGGCCAACGTCCTGACTTTC. The chain uses TRBV10-3 and TRBJ2-6; 7 bases are shared with TRBD1. The CDR3 consists of 15 residues. The J segment lost 2 bases and the V segment lost 9 bases, leaving 7 bases of the junction unmatched. Germline loops: CDR1 ENHRY, CDR2 SYGVKD.